This T cell receptor (beta chain) was observed in a study of response to subunit inactivated influenza vaccine. This clonotype was seen at least ten times. Antigen unknown. The CDR3 has 14 residues. Looked up from germline, CDR1 is MNHEY and CDR2 is SVGAGI. V dropped 1 base and J dropped 3 bases, with 10 bases sitting between them. Broader study findings: Authors suggested that a seasonal influenza vaccination recruits few new T cells each time.

TCRdb redid the calling of the RT-PCR reads with MiXCR, one entry per CDR3 protein. The table lists about 300,000 distinct CDR3 sequences, 20% to 25% of them singletons. Sequencing used PBMCs from blood, obtained less than 22 months after vaccination. The J gene is TRBJ2-7, the V gene TRBV6-5; D could derive from TRBD1 or TRBD2 (5 bases each). The sequence was obtained from a man aged 50 to 69 who received an inactivated influenza vaccine. The CDR3 region has the DNA TGTGCCAGCAGTTACTACGGGGCGGACTACGAGCAGTACTTC. It translates to CASSYYGADYEQYF.